This T cell receptor (beta chain) was documented in a study of lymphopenia after photon versus proton radiotherapy. Broader study findings: Post-nadir diversity loss with photons came from oligoclonal expansion, particularly CD8+ Temra cells.

TCRdb's table, derived via immunoSEQ multiplex PCR, lists solely in-frame clones and lacks some. The sample lists under 20,000 clones; approximately 90% were seen once. As for this clone: Antigen: not known.

Per the germline V gene, CDR1 is SGHDT and CDR2 is YYEEEE. This CDR3 has 15 amino acids. The V end was cut by 1 base, the J end by 2 bases, with 12 bases between. This TCR derives from a man between 65 and 85 years old with pancreatic cancer. The sample in question was peripheral blood, obtained from a patient treated with proton-based radiotherapy. The chain couples TRBV5-6 to TRBJ2-5; weak D call: TRBD1 (5 bases). The CDR3 here is CASSLIAGRQETQYF. CDR3 sequence (DNA): TGTGCCAGCAGCTTGATAGCAGGGCGACAAGAGACCCAGTACTTC.